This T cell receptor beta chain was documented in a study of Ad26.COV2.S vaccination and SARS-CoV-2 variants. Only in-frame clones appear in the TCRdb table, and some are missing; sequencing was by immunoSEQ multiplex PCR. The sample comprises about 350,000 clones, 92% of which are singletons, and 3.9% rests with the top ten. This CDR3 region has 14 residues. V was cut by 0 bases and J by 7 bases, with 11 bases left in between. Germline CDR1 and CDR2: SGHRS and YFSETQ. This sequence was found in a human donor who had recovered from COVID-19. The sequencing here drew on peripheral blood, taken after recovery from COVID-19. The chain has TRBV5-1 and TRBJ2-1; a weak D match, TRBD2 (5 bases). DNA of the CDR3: TGCGCCAGCAGCTTGGGCAGATCGGGAAATGAGCAGTTCTTC. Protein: CASSLGRSGNEQFF.